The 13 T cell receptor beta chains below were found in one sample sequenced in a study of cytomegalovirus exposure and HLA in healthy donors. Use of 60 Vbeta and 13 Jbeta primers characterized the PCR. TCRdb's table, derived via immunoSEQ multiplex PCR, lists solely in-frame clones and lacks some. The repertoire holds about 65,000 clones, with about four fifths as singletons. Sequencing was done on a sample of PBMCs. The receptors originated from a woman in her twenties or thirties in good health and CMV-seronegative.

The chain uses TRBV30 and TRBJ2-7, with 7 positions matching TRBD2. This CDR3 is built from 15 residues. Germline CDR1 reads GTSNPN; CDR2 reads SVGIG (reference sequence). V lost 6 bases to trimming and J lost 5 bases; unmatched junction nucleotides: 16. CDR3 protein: CACPETSWSEDEQYF. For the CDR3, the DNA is TGTGCCTGCCCGGAGACTAGCTGGTCAGAGGACGAGCAGTACTTC.

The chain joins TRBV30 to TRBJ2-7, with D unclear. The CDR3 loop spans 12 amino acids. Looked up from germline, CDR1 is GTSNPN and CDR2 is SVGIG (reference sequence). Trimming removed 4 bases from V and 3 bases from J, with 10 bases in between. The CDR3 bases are TGTGCCTGGACTCCGAGGATCTACGAGCAGTACTTC. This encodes CAWTPRIYEQYF.

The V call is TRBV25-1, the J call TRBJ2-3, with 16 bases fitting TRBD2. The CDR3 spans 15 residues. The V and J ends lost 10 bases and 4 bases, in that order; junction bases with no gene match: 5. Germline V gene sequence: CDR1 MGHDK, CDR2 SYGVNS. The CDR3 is CATSGTSGGADTQYF. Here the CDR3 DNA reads TGTGCCACATCCGGGACTAGCGGGGGGGCAGATACGCAGTATTTT.

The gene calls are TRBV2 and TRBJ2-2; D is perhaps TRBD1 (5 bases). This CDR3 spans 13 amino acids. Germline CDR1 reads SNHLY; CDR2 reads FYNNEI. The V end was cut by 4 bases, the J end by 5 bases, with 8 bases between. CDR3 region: CASSARQTGELFF. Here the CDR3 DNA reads TGTGCCAGCAGTGCCCGACAGACCGGGGAGCTGTTTTTT. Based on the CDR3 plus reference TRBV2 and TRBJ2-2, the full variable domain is EPEVTQTPSHQVTQMGQEVILRCVPISNHLYFYWYRQILGQKVEFLVSFYNNEISEKSEIFDDQFSVERPDGSNFTLKIRSTKLEDSAMYFCASSARQTGELFFGEGSRLTVL.

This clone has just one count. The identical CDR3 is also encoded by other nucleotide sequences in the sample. This chain's CDR3 is CAWSKQGDQPQHF. As DNA, the CDR3 is TGTGCCTGGAGTAAACAGGGAGATCAGCCCCAGCATTTT. The chain employs TRBV30 and TRBJ1-5; D is possibly TRBD1 (6 bases). V lost 2 bases, J lost 5 bases, and 10 bases lay in between. Germline V gives CDR1 GTSNPN, CDR2 SVGIG (reference sequence). CDR3 length: 13 amino acids.

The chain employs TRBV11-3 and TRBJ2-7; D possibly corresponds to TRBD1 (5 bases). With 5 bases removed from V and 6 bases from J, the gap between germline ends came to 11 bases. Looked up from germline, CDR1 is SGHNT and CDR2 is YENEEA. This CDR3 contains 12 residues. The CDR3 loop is CASSLGRGEQYF. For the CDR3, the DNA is TGTGCCAGCAGCCTAGGAAGGGGCGAGCAGTACTTC.

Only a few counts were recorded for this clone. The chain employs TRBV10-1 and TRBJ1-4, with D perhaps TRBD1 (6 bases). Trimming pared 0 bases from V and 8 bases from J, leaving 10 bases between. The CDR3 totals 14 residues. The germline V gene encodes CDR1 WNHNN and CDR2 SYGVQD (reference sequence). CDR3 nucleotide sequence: TGCGCCAGCAGTGAGTCGGGGGCCGGAGAAAAACTGTTTTTT. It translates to CASSESGAGEKLFF.

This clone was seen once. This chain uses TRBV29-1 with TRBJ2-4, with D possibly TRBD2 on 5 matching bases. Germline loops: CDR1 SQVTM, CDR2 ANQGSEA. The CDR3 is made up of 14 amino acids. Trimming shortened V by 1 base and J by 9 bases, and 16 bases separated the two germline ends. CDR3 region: CSVEGTGGLSIQYF. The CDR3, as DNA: TGCAGCGTTGAAGGGACGGGCGGGCTCAGCATTCAGTACTTC.

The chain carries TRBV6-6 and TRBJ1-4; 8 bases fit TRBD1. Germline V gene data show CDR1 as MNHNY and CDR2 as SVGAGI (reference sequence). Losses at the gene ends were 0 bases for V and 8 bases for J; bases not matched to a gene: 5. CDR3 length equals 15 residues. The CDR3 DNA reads TGTGCCAGCAGTTACTCGACAGGGGCTAGGGAAAAACTGTTTTTT. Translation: CASSYSTGAREKLFF.

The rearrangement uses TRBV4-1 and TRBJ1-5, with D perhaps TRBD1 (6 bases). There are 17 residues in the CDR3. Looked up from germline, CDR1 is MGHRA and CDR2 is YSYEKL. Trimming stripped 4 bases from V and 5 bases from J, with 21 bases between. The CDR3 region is CASSPIAGMKGDQPQHF. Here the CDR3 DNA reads TGCGCCAGCAGCCCCATAGCCGGAATGAAGGGGGATCAGCCCCAGCATTTT.

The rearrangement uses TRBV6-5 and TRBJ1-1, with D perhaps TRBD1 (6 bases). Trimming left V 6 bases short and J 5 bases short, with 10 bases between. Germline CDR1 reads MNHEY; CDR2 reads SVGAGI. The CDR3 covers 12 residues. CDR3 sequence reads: CASRKTGTEAFF. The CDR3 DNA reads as TGTGCCAGCAGAAAAACAGGGACTGAAGCTTTCTTT.

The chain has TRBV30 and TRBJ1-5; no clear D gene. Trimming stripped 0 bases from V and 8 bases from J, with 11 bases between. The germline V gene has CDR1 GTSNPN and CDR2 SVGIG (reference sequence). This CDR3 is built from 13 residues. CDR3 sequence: CAWSVQSVEPQHF. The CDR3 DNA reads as TGTGCCTGGAGTGTACAGTCTGTGGAGCCCCAGCATTTT.

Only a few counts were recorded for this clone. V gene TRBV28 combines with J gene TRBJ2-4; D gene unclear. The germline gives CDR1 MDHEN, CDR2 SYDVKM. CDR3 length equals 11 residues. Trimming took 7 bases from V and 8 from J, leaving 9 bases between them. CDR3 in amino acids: CASKSADIQYF. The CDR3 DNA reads TGTGCCAGCAAGTCCGCGGACATTCAGTACTTC. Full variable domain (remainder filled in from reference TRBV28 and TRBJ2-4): DVKVTQSSRYLVKRTGEKVFLECVQDMDHENMFWYRQDPGLGLRLIYFSYDVKMKEKGDIPEGYSVSREKKERFSLILESASTNQTSMYLCASKSADIQYFGAGTRLSVL.